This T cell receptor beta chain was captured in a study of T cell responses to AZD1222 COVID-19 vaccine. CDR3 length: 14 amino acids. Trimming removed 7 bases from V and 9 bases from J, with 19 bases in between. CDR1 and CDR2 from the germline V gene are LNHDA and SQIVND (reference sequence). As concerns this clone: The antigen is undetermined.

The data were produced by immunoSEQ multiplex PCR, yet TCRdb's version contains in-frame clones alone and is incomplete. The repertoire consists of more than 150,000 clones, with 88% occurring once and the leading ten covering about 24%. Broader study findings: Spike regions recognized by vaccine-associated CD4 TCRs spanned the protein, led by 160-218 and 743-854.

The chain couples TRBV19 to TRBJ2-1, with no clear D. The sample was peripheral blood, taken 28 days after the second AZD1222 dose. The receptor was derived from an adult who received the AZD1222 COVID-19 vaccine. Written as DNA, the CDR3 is TGTGCCAGTACCCTACCTGGTCCCATGGGTGAGCAGTTCTTC. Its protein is CASTLPGPMGEQFF.